Here is one T cell receptor beta chain with its context. This record comes from a study of blood T cell repertoires in COVID-19. Unmatched junction bases numbered 6, after V lost 4 bases and J lost 4 bases. In germline, CDR1 is SQVTM, CDR2 ANQGSEA. The CDR3 covers 14 residues. The assay was immunoSEQ multiplex PCR, and TCRdb's table has in-frame clones only and misses some. The sample yields about 68,000 clones, approximately 84% seen once. Source material: peripheral blood. The chain is built from TRBV29-1 and TRBJ2-4, with TRBD1 identical over 8 bases. The receptor was derived from a man between 50 and 59 years old with active COVID-19. CDR3 amino acids: CSVVGTGRKNIQYF. The CDR3 DNA reads as TGCAGCGTTGTGGGGACAGGCCGAAAAAACATTCAGTACTTC.